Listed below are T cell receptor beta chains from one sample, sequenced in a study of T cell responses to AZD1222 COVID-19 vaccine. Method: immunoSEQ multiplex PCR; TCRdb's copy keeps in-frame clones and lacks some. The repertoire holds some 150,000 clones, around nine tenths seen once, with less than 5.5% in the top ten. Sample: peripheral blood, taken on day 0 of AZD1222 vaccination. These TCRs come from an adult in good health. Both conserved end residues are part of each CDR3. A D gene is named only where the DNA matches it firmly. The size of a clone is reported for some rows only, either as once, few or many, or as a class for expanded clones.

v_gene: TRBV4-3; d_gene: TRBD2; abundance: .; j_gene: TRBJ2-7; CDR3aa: CASSLLLAGGTQAYEQYF; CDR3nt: TGCGCCAGCAGCCTCTTACTAGCGGGAGGCACCCAGGCCTACGAGCAGTACTTC
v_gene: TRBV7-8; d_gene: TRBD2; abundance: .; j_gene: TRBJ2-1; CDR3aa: CASSIGRYNEQFF; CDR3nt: TGTGCCAGCAGCATCGGGAGGTACAATGAGCAGTTCTTC
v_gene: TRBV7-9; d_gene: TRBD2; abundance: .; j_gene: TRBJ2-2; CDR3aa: CASSFATSMLFF; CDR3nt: TGTGCCAGCAGCTTTGCGACTAGCATGCTGTTTTTT
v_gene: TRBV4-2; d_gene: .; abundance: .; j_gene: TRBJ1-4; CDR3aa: CASSQGLEGNEKLFF; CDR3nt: TGTGCCAGCAGCCAAGGGCTCGAGGGTAATGAAAAACTGTTTTTT
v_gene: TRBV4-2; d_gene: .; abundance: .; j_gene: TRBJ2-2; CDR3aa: CASSHGAGELFF; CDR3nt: TGTGCCAGCAGCCATGGGGCCGGGGAGCTGTTTTTT
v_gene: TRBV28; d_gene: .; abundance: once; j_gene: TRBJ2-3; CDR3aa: CASSLRTGRETQYF; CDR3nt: TGTGCCAGCAGTTTAAGAACAGGGAGAGAAACGCAGTATTTT
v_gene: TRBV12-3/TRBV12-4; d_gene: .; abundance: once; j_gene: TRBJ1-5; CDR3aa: CASSKGRTQHF; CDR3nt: TGTGCCAGCAGTAAGGGGCGGACCCAGCATTTT
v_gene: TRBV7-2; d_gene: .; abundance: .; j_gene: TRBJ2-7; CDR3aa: CASSPDRSPSNAGF; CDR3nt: TGTGCCAGCAGCCCTGACAGGTCCCCTTCTAATGCGGGTTTC
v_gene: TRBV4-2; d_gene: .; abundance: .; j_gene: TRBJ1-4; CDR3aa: CASSLNWGGQGVFEKLFF; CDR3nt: TGTGCCAGCAGCCTCAACTGGGGGGGGCAAGGGGTTTTTGAAAAACTGTTTTTT
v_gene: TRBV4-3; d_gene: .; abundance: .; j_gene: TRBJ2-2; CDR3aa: CASSQDGHFTGELFF; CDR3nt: TGCGCCAGCAGCCAAGATGGGCACTTCACCGGGGAGCTGTTTTTT
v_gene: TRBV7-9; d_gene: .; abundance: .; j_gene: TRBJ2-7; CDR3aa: CASSPHYEQYF; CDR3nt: TGTGCCAGCAGCCCTCATTACGAGCAGTACTTC
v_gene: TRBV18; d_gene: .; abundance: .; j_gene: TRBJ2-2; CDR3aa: CASSPNGGGELFF; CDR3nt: TGTGCCAGCTCACCAAACGGCGGCGGGGAGCTGTTTTTT
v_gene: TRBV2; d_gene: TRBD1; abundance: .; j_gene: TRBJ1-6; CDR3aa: CASSPQGAHSPLHF; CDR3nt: TGTGCCAGCAGTCCACAGGGGGCTCATTCACCCCTCCACTTT
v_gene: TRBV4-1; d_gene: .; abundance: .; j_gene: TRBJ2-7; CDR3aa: CASSQVGTGTYEQYF; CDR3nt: TGCGCCAGCAGCCAAGTTGGGACGGGAACCTACGAGCAGTACTTC
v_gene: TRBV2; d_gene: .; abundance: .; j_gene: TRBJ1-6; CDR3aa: CASSLSHNSPLHF; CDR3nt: TGTGCCAGCAGTTTATCCCATAATTCACCCCTCCACTTT
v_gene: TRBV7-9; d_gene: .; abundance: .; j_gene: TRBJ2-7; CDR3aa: CASSRQGGGEQYF; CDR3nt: TGTGCCAGCAGCCGACAGGGAGGTGGCGAGCAGTACTTC
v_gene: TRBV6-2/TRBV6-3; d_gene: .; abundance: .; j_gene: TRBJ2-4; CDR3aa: CASSYSILGIQYF; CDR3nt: TGTGCCAGCAGTTACTCGATCCTAGGCATTCAGTACTTC
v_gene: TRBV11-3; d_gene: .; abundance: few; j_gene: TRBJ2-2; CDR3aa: CASSQAVTGELFF; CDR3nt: TGTGCCAGCAGCCAGGCCGTCACCGGGGAGCTGTTTTTT
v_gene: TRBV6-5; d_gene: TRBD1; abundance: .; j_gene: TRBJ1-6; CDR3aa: CASSRDRDPFSPLHF; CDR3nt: TGTGCCAGCAGTCGCGACAGGGACCCCTTTTCACCCCTCCACTTT
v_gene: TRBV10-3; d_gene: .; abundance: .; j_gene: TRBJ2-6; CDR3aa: CAISVTAGANVLTF; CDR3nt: TGTGCCATCAGTGTGACAGCTGGGGCCAACGTCCTGACTTTC
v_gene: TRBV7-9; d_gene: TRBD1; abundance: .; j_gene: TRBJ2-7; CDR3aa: CASSLGTGQRWEQYF; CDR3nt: TGTGCCAGCAGCTTAGGGACAGGCCAACGGTGGGAGCAGTACTTC
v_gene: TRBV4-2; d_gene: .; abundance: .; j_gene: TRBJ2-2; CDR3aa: CASSQPDRGSGELFF; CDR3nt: TGTGCCAGCAGCCAGCCCGATCGGGGATCCGGGGAGCTGTTTTTT
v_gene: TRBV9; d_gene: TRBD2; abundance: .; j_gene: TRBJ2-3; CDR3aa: CASSVAPAGTRNTQYF; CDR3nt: TGTGCCAGCAGCGTAGCTCCAGCGGGGACCAGAAATACGCAGTATTTT
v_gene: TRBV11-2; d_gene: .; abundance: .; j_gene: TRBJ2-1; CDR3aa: CASSLIGARSNEQFF; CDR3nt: TGTGCCAGCAGCTTAATCGGGGCTAGAAGCAATGAGCAGTTCTTC
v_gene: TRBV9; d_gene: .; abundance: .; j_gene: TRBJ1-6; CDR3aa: CASSVAQGLSSPLHF; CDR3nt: TGTGCCAGCAGCGTAGCTCAGGGTTTGAGTTCACCCCTCCACTTT
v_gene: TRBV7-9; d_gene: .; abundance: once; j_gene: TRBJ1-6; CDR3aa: CASSLTGSNSPLHF; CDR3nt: TGTGCCAGCAGCTTAACGGGCAGCAATTCACCCCTCCACTTT
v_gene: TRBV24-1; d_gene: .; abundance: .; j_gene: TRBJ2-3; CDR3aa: CATGDGSTDTQYF; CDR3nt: TGTGCCACCGGAGACGGGAGCACAGATACGCAGTATTTT
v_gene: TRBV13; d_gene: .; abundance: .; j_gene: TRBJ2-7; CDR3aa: CASNLRAGYEQYF; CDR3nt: TGTGCCAGCAATCTCAGGGCCGGCTACGAGCAGTACTTC
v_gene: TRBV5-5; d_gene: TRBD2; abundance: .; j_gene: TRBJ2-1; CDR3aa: CASSLELAGIDEQFF; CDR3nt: TGTGCCAGCAGCTTGGAACTAGCGGGAATCGATGAGCAGTTCTTC
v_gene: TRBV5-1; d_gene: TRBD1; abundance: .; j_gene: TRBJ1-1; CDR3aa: CASSLVPGGQGLSEAFF; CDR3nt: TGCGCCAGCAGCTTGGTTCCCGGAGGACAGGGACTCTCTGAAGCTTTCTTT
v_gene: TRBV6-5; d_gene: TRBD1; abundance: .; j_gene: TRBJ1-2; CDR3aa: CASSPQTGPYGYTF; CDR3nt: TGTGCCAGCAGTCCCCAGACAGGGCCCTATGGCTACACCTTC
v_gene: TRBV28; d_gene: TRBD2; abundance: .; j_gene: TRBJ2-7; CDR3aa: CASSLPLREGGYEQYF; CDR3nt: TGTGCCAGCAGTCTCCCGCTGCGGGAGGGAGGATACGAGCAGTACTTC
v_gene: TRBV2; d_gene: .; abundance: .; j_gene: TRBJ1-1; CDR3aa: CASRGGRMNTEAFF; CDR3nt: TGTGCCAGCAGGGGGGGACGCATGAACACTGAAGCTTTCTTT
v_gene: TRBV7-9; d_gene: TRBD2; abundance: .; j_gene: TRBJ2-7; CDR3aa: CASSFSGGSYEQYF; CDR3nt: TGTGCCAGCAGTTTTAGCGGGGGATCCTACGAGCAGTACTTC
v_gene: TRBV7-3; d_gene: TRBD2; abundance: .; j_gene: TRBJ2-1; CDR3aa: CASNPGGSGVNEQFF; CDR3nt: TGTGCCAGCAACCCAGGTGGTAGCGGGGTTAATGAGCAGTTCTTC
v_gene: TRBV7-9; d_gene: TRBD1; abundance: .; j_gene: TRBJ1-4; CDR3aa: CASSTGVFRGGGEKLFF; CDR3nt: TGTGCCAGCAGCACAGGGGTGTTCAGGGGCGGGGGTGAAAAACTGTTTTTT
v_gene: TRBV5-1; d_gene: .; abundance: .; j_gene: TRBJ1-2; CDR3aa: CASSLDGQSYGYTF; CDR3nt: TGCGCCAGCAGCTTGGATGGACAGAGTTATGGCTACACCTTC
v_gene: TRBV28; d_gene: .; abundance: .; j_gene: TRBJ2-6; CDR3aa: CASSLPLQGSGANVLTF; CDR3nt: TGTGCCAGCAGTTTACCCCTACAGGGTTCTGGGGCCAACGTCCTGACTTTC
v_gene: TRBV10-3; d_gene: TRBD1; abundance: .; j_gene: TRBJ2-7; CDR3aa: CAITTGLAYEQYF; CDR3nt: TGTGCCATCACGACAGGGCTGGCCTACGAGCAGTACTTC
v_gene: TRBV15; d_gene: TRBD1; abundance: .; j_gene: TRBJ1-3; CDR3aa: CATSRDLQGNSGNTIYF; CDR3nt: TGTGCCACCAGCAGAGATTTACAGGGGAACTCTGGAAACACCATATATTTT
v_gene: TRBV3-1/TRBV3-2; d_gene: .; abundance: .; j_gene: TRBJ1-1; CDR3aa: CASSQGWAGQNTEAFF; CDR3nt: TGTGCCAGCAGCCAAGGTTGGGCGGGACAGAACACTGAAGCTTTCTTT
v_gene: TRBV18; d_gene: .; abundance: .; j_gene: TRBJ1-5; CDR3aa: CASSPPLVGKNQPQHF; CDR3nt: TGTGCCAGCTCACCACCCTTAGTCGGCAAAAATCAGCCCCAGCATTTT
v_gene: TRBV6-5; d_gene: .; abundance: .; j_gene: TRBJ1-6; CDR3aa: CASSYSTWNSPLHF; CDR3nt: TGTGCCAGCAGTTACTCGACCTGGAATTCACCCCTCCACTTT
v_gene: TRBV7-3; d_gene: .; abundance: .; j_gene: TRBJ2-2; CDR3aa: CASSLPRDSSTGELFF; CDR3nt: TGTGCCAGCAGCCTACCCAGGGACTCGTCCACCGGGGAGCTGTTTTTT
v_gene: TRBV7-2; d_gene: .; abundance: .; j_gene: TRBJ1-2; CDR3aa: CASTTPAPDGYTF; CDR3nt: TGTGCCAGCACCACCCCGGCGCCGGATGGCTACACCTTC
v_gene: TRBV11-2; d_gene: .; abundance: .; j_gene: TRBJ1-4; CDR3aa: CASSYLVSGFEKLFF; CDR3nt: TGTGCCAGCAGCTATTTAGTGTCAGGGTTCGAAAAACTGTTTTTT
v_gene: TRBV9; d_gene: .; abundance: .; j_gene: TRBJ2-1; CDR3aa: CASSVGGSRSYNEQFF; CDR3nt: TGTGCCAGCAGCGTAGGGGGGAGCCGATCCTACAATGAGCAGTTCTTC
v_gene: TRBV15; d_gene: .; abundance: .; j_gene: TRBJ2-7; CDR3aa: CATSRDFSEQYF; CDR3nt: TGTGCCACCAGCAGGGACTTCAGCGAGCAGTACTTC
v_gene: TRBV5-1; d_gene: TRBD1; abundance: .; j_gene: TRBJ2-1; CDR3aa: CASSPGTGWFEQFF; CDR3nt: TGCGCCAGCAGCCCCGGGACAGGGTGGTTTGAGCAGTTCTTC
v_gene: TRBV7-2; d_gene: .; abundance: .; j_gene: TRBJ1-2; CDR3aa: CASSVTLPNYGYTF; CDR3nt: TGTGCCAGCAGCGTCACACTCCCTAACTATGGCTACACCTTC